The TCR beta chain under discussion was sequenced for a study of vaccination and CD4 T cells after COVID-19. This CDR3 has 17 residues. V lost 0 bases, J lost 12 bases, and 16 bases stayed unmatched. Germline CDR1 is MNHEY and CDR2 is SVGAGI. Study-wide results and caveats: A nonsignificant rise from roughly 22 to 38 was seen in the median number of SARS-CoV-2-reactive clonotypes. Convalescent patients had a median 86.3% of reactive clones appearing only post-vaccination.

Treatment described: approximately 10-day PBMC culture with coronavirus spike peptide pools or control peptides (ViraFEST assay). CD4+ T cells that came from the unexposed donor were collected before the COVID-19 pandemic (2011-2018). Remarks on this clonotype: No antigen is known for it.

CD4+ T cells that had been cultured provided DNA sequenced with the Oncomine TCR Beta short-read assay. From cultured CD4+ T cells, genomic DNA was extracted. Each CDR3 protein is one row after TCRdb ran MiXCR on the PCR reads. The sample shows 5,500 to 7,500 distinct CDR3 sequences, approximately 52% of them seen only once. J is TRBJ2-7 and V is TRBV6-5; 11 bases map to TRBD2. This receptor was identified in a human donor in good health. Sequences were obtained from CD4+ T cells from blood, cultured in vitro. The CDR3 DNA sequence: TGTGCCAGCAGTTACTCAGGTTTGGTCCTAGCGGGAGGAAGTTGGTACTTC. Amino acid sequence: CASSYSGLVLAGGSWYF.